The 2 T cell receptor beta chains below all came from one sample that was sequenced in a study of shared clonotypes between healthy human individuals. Using immunoSEQ multiplex PCR, the repertoire was profiled, and TCRdb retains in-frame clones only, with some absent. Of 2 million to 3 million clones detected, around 90% appear once; the ten largest clones hold roughly 0.14%. The sequenced material came from naive CD4+ T cells sorted from blood. Noted subset: CD45RA+ positively selected. The receptors derive from a man younger than 35 in good health.

V gene TRBV4-3 combines with J gene TRBJ2-7; D uncertain. Trimming took off 9 bases at V and 5 bases at J, with 14 bases between the two ends. This CDR3 is built from 12 residues. CDR1 LGHNA and CDR2 YSLEER come from the germline V gene. This CDR3 reads CASRPPRDEQYF. The CDR3 region has the DNA TGCGCCAGTCGGCCCCCTAGGGACGAGCAGTACTTC.

The gene calls are TRBV4-3 and TRBJ2-3; tentative D call: TRBD1 (6 bases). In germline, CDR1 is LGHNA, CDR2 YSLEER. The CDR3 covers 14 residues. V shed 3 bases and J shed 3 bases, with 10 bases lying between them. The CDR3 DNA follows: TGCGCCAGCAGCCAGCAGAGGGGGACAGATACGCAGTATTTT. Translating gives CASSQQRGTDTQYF.